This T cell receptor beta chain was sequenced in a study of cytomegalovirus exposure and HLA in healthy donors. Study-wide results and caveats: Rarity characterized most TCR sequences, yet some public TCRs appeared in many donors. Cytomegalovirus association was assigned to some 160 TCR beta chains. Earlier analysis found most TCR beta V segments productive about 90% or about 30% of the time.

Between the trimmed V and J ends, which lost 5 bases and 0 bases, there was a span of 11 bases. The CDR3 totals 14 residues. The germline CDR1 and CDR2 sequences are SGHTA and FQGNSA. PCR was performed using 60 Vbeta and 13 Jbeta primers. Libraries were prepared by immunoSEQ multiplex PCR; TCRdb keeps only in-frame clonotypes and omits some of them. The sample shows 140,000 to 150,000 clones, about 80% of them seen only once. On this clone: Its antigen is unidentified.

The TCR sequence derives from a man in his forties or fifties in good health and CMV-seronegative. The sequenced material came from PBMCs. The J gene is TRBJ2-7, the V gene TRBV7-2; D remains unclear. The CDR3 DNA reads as TGTGCCAGCAGCCTCCGACACCTCTCCTACGAGCAGTACTTC. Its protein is CASSLRHLSYEQYF. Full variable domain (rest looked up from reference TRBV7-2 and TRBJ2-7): GAGVSQSPSNKVTEKGKDVELRCDPISGHTALYWYRQSLGQGLEFLIYFQGNSAPDKSGLPSDRFSAERTGGSVSTLTIQRTQQEDSAVYLCASSLRHLSYEQYFGPGTRLTVT.